This TCR beta chain is from a study of T cells in tumors after PD-1 blockade. Findings and limits, study-wide: Blood contained about 43% of the tumor's TCR clonotypes.

The protocol was immunoSEQ multiplex PCR, while the TCRdb copy is restricted to in-frame clones and leaves out a portion. This repertoire shows 14,000 or so clones, roughly 85% found once; its top ten account for roughly 25%. V was clipped by 2 bases and J by 7 bases, with 29 bases between them. The CDR3 runs 20 residues. Per the germline V gene, CDR1 is MDHEN and CDR2 is SYDVKM. By proportion, this clone is medium-sized. Its antigen is still unknown. The chain recombines TRBV28 with TRBJ1-4, with TRBD1 as a possible D gene (5 bases). This TCR derives from a human donor with basal cell carcinoma. The material sequenced was PBMCs, taken after anti-PD-1 treatment. CDR3: CASSLSLGTLWEVDREKLFF. The CDR3 bases are TGTGCCAGCAGTTTAAGTCTGGGGACCCTCTGGGAAGTCGACCGTGAAAAACTGTTTTTT.